Listed here is a single T cell receptor (beta chain). These data belong to a study of CD8 T cells in Susac syndrome. V was clipped by 4 bases and J by 0 bases; unmatched bases: 19. Per the germline V gene, CDR1 is SGHAT and CDR2 is FQDESV (reference sequence). This CDR3 is 21 amino acids long. It was with random hexamers that 0.5 to 1 ug RNA was reverse transcribed. TCRdb used MiXCR to reprocess the immunoSEQ multiplex PCR reads, holding one entry per CDR3 protein. Here the sample spans 300,000 to 350,000 distinct CDR3 sequences, 92% being singletons. The gene calls are TRBV11-1 and TRBJ2-1; 9 nucleotides agree with TRBD2. Source material: CD4+ T cells from PBMCs. The TCR originated in a human donor with multiple sclerosis. The CDR3 DNA reads TGTGCCAGCAGCTCCCGAAAGGGAGGGGAACTAGCGGGTAGCTCCTACAATGAGCAGTTCTTC. Translated: CASSSRKGGELAGSSYNEQFF.